This T cell receptor (beta chain) comes out of a study of CD8+CD57+ T cells in acquired aplastic anemia. Background on the study: Mean DNA quantity obtained from sorted CD4+ and CD8+ cells was 2.5 to 4 ug.

As concerns this clonotype: Its target is not known.

Only patients with CD8+CD57+ cell expansion on flow cytometry were chosen for sequencing. Patients had undergone no therapy by the time their blood was sampled. The CDR3 extends over 16 amino acids. Germline V gene sequence: CDR1 LGHNA, CDR2 YSLEER. V trimming: 0 bases; J trimming: 7 bases; junction bases outside the gene matches: 11. For CDR3 and TCR beta VDJ profiling, genomic DNA was the template used. MiXCR was run by TCRdb on the reads, yielding one entry per CDR3 protein. The repertoire holds about 160,000 distinct CDR3 sequences, with 65% to 75% as singletons. Points from the study as a whole: There were twenty-nine CD8+ CDR3 sequences that occurred in both patients and controls. Patients showed no significant difference from controls in CD8+ Simpson's diversity.

The sample was sorted CD4+, CD8+, or CD8+CD57+ T cells (not recorded which) from PBMCs. This receptor was obtained from a human donor with aplastic anemia. This rearrangement joins TRBV4-3 to TRBJ2-7; 8 bases align to TRBD2. Here the CDR3 DNA reads TGCGCCAGCAGCCAAGATCAAGCGGGGGAAACCGGGGAGCAGTACTTC. This codes for CASSQDQAGETGEQYF.